This T cell receptor (beta chain) derives from a study of beta chain features in type 1 diabetes. Overall study findings and caveats: Among all four CD4+ subsets, Type 1 diabetes patients had TCRB CDR3s that were moderately but significantly shorter. Compared to healthy donors, patients appeared to have naive, central memory and Treg TCRB repertoires that were more alike.

CDR1 and CDR2 from the germline V gene are SNHLY and FYNNEI. The V and J ends lost 5 bases and 8 bases respectively, with 10 bases between them. This CDR3 is built from 12 residues. Of the isolated RNA, all was reverse transcribed, and so the sequenced material was expressed TCRB transcripts. Sequencing used immunoSEQ multiplex PCR; TCRdb keeps in-frame clones, though not all of them. The sample includes about 150,000 clones, about 9.3% seen only once; the top ten take approximately 0.46%. Remarks on this clone: Its antigen remains unknown.

This sequence joins TRBV2 and TRBJ2-1; no clear D gene. The receptor was isolated from a young man with type 1 diabetes. Sequencing was performed on central memory CD4+ T cells from blood. The CDR3 loop is CASSSGYDEQFF. DNA of the CDR3: TGTGCCAGCAGTTCCGGGTACGATGAGCAGTTCTTC.